In its sample, the clone carrying this T cell receptor (beta chain) was seen once. Its antigen remains unidentified. The data belong to a study of radiation and T cells in renal cell carcinoma. General study findings and limits: In blood, top tumor clones expanded by 2 weeks, shrinking by 4. Pretreatment tumor biopsies were lacking, so baseline clonotypes are unknown.

Time point defined: blood 4 weeks post-SBRT, at nephrectomy. The treatment: 15 Gy SBRT to primary tumor, nephrectomy 4 weeks later. Nephrectomy followed 15 Gy stereotactic body radiation by 4 weeks. The tumor was a clear cell renal cell carcinoma. Trimming took off 8 bases at V and 2 bases at J, with 13 bases between the two ends. Germline CDR1 is SNHLY and CDR2 is FYNNEI. CDR3 length: 13 residues. Measured with immunoSEQ multiplex PCR; TCRdb has only the in-frame clones, and not every one. The repertoire holds 90,000 to 100,000 clones, with around 84% as singletons. This sequence was found in a man in his 60s with renal cell carcinoma. This specimen consisted of blood, obtained from a patient whose treatment included radiotherapy and nephrectomy. The gene calls are TRBV2 and TRBJ2-7, with D tentatively TRBD1 or TRBD2 (6 bases each). This CDR3 reads CASGGGQTYEQYF. CDR3 DNA sequence: TGTGCCAGCGGAGGGGGACAAACCTACGAGCAGTACTTC.